This TCR beta chain appears in the sequencing data of a study of CD8+ T cells in alopecia areata. RNA was extracted and reverse transcribed into cDNA as the sequencing template. Sequencing used immunoSEQ multiplex PCR; TCRdb keeps in-frame clones, though not all of them. The table lists about 110,000 clones, around 59% of them singletons. This clone was counted only a few times. Germline V gives CDR1 MNHEY, CDR2 SMNVEV (reference sequence). V lost 0 bases, J lost 0 bases, and 9 bases lay in between. The CDR3 is 15 amino acids. The chain employs TRBV27 and TRBJ2-7, with D hard to call. The source is a human donor in good health. The source material was CD8+ T cells sorted from blood. This CDR3 is CASSLSESSSYEQYF. CDR3 sequence (DNA): TGTGCCAGCAGTTTATCGGAGTCTAGCTCCTACGAGCAGTACTTC.